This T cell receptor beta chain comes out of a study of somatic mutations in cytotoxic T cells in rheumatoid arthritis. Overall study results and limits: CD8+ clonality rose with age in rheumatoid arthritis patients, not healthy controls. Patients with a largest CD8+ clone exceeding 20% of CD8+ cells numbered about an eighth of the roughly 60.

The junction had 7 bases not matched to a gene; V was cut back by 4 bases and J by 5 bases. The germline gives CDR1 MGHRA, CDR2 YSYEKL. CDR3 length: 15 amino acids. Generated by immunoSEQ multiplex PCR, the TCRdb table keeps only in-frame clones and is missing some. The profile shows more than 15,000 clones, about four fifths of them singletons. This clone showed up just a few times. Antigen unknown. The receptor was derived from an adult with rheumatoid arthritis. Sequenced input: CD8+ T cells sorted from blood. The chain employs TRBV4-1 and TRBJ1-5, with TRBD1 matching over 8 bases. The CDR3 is CASSPQGARDQPQHF. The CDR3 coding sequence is TGCGCCAGCAGCCCTCAGGGGGCGAGGGATCAGCCCCAGCATTTT.